This T cell receptor (beta chain) was identified during a study of T cell responses to AZD1222 COVID-19 vaccine. The study, taken as a whole, reports: Clonal diversity may have been underestimated, and the donors were mostly white British, with more females than males. There were vaccine-associated CD4 TCRs across spike, dominant at 160-218 and 743-854. Baseline serology detected seropositivity in only six or seven AZD1222 recipients.

Timing groups of about 4 and about 12 weeks for second doses were pooled. TCRdb's copy holds only in-frame clones and misses some; the assay was immunoSEQ multiplex PCR. This table holds some 200,000 clones, approximately 89% found once. Germline V lookup: CDR1 SEHNR, CDR2 FQNEAQ (reference sequence). The V gene lost 6 bases and the J gene lost 3 bases, with 17 bases spanning the gap. CDR3 length equals 15 residues. For this clone: No antigen is known for it.

V is TRBV7-9 and J is TRBJ2-5; no firm D call. This TCR was sampled from an adult who received the AZD1222 COVID-19 vaccine. The specimen was peripheral blood, collected 28 days after the second AZD1222 dose. This CDR3 reads CASRLLHAEEETQYF. The CDR3 DNA reads as TGTGCCAGCAGGCTCCTCCACGCAGAAGAAGAGACCCAGTACTTC.